The sample holds one count of the clone carrying this T cell receptor (beta chain). These data are taken from a study of ipilimumab plus nivolumab after autologous stem cell transplantation. Study overall: Typical patient got four to six ipilimumab doses and about eight nivolumab doses (median). DLBCL patients had primary refractory or relapsed disease.

Starting 14 to 28 days after autologous transplant, ipilimumab 1 mg/kg was given. Through week 26, nivolumab 3 mg/kg IV was given weeks 1, 4, 7, 10, then biweekly. Sequencing was performed with immunoSEQ multiplex PCR; in TCRdb, only in-frame clones are kept and a portion is missing. This table has 15,000 to 20,000 clones, 80% to 85% appearing once. The origin of this receptor is a male donor with diffuse large B-cell lymphoma. The sample in question was PBMCs, obtained in a trial of ipilimumab plus nivolumab as post-transplant consolidation.

The CDR3, as DNA: TGTGCCAGCAGTCGAGGACACAATACTGGCTACACCTTC. This gives the protein CASSRGHNTGYTF. The chain joins TRBV6-6 to TRBJ1-2, with D perhaps TRBD1 (5 bases). Germline values: CDR1 MNHNY, CDR2 SVGAGI (reference sequence). The CDR3 has 13 residues. The V end lost 5 bases, the J end lost 7 bases, and 14 bases lay between the germline ends.